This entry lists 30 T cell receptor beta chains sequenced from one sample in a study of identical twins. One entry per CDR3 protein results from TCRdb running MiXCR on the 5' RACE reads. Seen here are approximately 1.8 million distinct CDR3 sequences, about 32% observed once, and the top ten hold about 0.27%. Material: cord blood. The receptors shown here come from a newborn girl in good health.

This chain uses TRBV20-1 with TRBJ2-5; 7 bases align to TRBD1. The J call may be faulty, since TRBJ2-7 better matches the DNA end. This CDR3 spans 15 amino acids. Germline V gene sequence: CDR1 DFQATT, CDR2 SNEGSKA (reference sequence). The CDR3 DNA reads TGCAGTGCTAGAGATGGGAGACAGGGATGGTACGAGCAGTACTTC. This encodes CSARDGRQGWYEQYF.

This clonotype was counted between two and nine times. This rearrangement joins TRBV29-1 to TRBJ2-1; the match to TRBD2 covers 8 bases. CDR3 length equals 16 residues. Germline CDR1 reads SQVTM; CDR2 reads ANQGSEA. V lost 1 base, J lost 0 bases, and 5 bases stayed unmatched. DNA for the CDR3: TGCAGCGTTGAAGGGCCCACTAGCGGCTCCTACAATGAGCAGTTCTTC. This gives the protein CSVEGPTSGSYNEQFF.

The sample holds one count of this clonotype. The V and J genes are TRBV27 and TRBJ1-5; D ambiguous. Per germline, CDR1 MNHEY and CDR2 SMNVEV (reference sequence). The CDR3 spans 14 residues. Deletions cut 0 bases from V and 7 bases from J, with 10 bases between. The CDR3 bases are TGTGCCAGCAGTTTATCGTATAGGGTGCAGCCCCAGCATTTT. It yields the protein CASSLSYRVQPQHF.

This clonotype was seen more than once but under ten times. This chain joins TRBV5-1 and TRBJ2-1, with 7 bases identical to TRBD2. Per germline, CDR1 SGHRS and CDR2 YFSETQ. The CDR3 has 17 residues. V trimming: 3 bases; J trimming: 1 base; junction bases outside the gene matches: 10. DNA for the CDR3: TGCGCCAGCAGCTATGACCGGGGGGTTCAGTCCTACAATGAGCAGTTCTTC. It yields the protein CASSYDRGVQSYNEQFF.

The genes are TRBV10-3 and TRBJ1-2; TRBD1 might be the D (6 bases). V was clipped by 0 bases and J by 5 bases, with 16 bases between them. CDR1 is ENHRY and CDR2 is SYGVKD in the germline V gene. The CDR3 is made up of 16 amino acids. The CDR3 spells CAISESAAGVGYGYTF. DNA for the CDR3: TGTGCCATCAGTGAGTCGGCGGCAGGGGTTGGGTATGGCTACACCTTC.

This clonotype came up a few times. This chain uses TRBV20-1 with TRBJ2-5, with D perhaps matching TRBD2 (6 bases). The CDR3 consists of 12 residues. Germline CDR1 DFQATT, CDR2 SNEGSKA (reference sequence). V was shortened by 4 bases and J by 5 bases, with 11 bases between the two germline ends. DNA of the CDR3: TGCAGTGCTAAGGACCGGGAGGAGACCCAGTACTTC. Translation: CSAKDREETQYF.

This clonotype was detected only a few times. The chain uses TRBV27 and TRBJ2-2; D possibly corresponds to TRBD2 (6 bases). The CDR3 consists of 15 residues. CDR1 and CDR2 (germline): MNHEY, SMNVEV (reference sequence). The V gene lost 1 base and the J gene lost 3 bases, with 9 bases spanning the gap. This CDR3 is CASSLFLADTGELFF. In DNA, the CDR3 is TGTGCCAGCAGTTTATTTTTAGCGGACACCGGGGAGCTGTTTTTT.

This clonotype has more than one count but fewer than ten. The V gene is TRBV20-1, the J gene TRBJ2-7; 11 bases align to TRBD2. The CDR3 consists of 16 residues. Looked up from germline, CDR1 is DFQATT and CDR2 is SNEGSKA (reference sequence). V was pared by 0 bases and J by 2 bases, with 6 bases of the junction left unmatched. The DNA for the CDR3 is TGCAGTGCTAGAGATCTAGCGGGAGGTCTCCCCTACGAGCAGTACTTC. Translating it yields CSARDLAGGLPYEQYF.

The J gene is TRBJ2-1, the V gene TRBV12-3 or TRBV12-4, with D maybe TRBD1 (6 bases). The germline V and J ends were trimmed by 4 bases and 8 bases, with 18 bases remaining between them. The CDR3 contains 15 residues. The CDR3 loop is CASSSNGGPYDEQFF. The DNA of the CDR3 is TGTGCCAGCAGTTCAAATGGGGGCCCGTACGATGAGCAGTTCTTC.

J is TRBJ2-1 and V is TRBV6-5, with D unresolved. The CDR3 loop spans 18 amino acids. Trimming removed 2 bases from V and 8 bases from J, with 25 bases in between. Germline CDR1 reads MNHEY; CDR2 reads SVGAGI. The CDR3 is CASSYALTGRARADEQFF. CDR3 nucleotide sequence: TGTGCCAGCAGTTACGCCTTGACGGGCCGCGCCCGCGCGGATGAGCAGTTCTTC.

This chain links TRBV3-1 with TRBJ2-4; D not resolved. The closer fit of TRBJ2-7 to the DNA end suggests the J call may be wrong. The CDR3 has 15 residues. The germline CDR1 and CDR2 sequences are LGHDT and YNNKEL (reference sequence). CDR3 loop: CASSPFLLRDYEQYF. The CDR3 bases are TGTGCCAGCAGTCCGTTCCTATTAAGGGACTACGAGCAGTACTTC.

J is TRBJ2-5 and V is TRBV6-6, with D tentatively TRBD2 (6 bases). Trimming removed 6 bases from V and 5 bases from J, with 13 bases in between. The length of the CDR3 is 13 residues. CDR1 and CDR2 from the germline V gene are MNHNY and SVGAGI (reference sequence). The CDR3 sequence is CASRQTSRETQYF. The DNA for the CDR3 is TGTGCCAGCAGGCAGACTAGTAGGGAGACCCAGTACTTC.

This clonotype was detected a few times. The CDR3 spells CASNGQGGLTGANVLTF. The CDR3 nucleotides are TGTGCCAGCAATGGCCAAGGGGGCCTCACTGGGGCCAACGTCCTGACTTTC. The chain recombines TRBV28 with TRBJ2-6; 7 bases map to TRBD1. V was clipped by 7 bases and J by 2 bases; unmatched bases: 11. The CDR3 has 17 residues. From germline, CDR1 is MDHEN and CDR2 SYDVKM.

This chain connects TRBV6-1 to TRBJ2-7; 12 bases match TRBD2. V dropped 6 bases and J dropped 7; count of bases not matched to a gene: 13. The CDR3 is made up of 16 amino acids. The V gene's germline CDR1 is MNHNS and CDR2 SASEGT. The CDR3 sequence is CASRPGTSGWNNEQYF. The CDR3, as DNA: TGTGCCAGCAGACCCGGGACTAGCGGGTGGAACAATGAGCAGTACTTC.

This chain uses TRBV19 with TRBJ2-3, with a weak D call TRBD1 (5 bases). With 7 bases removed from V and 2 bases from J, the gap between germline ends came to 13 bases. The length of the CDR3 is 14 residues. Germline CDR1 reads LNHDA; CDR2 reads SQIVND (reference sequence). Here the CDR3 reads CASKPGPHTDTQYF. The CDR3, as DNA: TGTGCCAGTAAACCAGGGCCGCACACAGATACGCAGTATTTT. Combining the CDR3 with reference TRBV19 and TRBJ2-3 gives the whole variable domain DGGITQSPKYLFRKEGQNVTLSCEQNLNHDAMYWYRQDPGQGLRLIYYSQIVNDFQKGDIAEGYSVSREKKESFPLTVTSAQKNPTAFYLCASKPGPHTDTQYFGPGTRLTVL.

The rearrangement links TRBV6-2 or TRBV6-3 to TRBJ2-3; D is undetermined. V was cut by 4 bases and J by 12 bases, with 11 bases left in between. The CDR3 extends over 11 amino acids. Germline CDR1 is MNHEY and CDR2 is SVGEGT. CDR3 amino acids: CASSSRGVQYF. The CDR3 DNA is TGTGCCAGCAGTTCCAGAGGAGTACAGTATTTT.

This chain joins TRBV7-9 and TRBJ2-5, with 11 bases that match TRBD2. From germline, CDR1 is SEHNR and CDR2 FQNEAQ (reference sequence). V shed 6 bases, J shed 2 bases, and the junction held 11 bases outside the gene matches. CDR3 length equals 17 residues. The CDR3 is CASRDKAGTSGQETQYF. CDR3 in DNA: TGTGCCAGCAGGGATAAAGCCGGGACTAGCGGTCAAGAGACCCAGTACTTC.

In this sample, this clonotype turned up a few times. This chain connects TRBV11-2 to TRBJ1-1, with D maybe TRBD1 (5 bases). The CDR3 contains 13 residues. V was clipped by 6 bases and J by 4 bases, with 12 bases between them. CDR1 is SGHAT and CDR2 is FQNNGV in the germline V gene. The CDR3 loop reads CASRTVGGTEAFF. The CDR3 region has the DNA TGTGCCAGCAGGACAGTCGGGGGCACTGAAGCTTTCTTT.

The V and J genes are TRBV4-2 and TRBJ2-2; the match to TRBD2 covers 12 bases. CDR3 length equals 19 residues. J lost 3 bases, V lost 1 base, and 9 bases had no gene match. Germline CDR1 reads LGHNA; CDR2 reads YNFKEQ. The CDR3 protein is CASSQGSLAGGSYTGELFF. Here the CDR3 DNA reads TGTGCCAGCAGCCAAGGGTCACTAGCGGGGGGATCTTACACCGGGGAGCTGTTTTTT.

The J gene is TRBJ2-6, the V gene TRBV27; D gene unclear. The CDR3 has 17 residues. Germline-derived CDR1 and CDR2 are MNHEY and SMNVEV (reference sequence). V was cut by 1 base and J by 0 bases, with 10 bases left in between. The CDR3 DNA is TGTGCCAGCAGTTTATTCGTCCAAGGCTCTGGGGCCAACGTCCTGACTTTC. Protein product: CASSLFVQGSGANVLTF.

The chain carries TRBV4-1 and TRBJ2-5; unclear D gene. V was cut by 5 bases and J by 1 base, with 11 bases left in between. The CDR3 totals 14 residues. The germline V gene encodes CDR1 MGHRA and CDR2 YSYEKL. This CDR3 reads CASSSLPFQETQYF. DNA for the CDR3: TGCGCCAGCAGCTCACTCCCCTTCCAAGAGACCCAGTACTTC.

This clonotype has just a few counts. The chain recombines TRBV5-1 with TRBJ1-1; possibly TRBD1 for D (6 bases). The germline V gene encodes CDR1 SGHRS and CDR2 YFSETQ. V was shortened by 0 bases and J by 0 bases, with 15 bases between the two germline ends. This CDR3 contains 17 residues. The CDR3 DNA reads TGCGCCAGCAGCTTGGAGGGGGGGGTGGTGATGAACACTGAAGCTTTCTTT. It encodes CASSLEGGVVMNTEAFF.

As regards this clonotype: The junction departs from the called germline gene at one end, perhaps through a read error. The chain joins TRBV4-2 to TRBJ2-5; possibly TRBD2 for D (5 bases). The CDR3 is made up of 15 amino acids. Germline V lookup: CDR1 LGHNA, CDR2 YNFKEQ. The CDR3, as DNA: TGTGCCTGCAGCCAAGATCGCGGGTTACAAGAGACCCAGTACTTC. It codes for CACSQDRGLQETQYF.

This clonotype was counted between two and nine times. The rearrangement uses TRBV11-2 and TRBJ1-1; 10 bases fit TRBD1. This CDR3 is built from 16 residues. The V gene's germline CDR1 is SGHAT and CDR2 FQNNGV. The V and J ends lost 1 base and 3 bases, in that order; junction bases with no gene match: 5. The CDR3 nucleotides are TGTGCCAGCAGCTTAGCTTTCGGGACAGGGGACACTGAAGCTTTCTTT. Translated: CASSLAFGTGDTEAFF.

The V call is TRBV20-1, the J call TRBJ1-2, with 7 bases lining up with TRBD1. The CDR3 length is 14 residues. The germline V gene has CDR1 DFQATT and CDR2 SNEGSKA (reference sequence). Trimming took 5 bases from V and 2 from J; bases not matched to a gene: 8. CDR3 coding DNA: TGCAGTGCTGATAACAGGGGACCGAACTATGGCTACACCTTC. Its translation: CSADNRGPNYGYTF.

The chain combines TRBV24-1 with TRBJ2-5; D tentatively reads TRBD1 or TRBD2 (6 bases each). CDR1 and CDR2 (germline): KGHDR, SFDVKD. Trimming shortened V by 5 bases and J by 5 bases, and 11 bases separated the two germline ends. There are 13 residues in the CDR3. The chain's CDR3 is CATSVGGLETQYF. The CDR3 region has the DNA TGTGCCACCAGTGTAGGGGGGTTGGAGACCCAGTACTTC.

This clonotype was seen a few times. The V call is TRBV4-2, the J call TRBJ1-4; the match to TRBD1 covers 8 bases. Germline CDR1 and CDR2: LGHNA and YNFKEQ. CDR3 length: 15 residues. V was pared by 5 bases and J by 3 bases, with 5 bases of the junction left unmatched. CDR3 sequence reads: CASSAGQGPNEKLFF. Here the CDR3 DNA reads TGTGCCAGCAGCGCAGGACAGGGCCCTAATGAAAAACTGTTTTTT.

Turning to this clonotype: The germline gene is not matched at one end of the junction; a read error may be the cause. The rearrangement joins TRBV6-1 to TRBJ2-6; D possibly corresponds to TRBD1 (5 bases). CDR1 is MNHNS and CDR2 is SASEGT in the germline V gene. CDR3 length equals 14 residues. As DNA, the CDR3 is TGTGCCAGTACTCAGGACCCTGGGGCCGACGTCCTGACTTTC. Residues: CASTQDPGADVLTF.

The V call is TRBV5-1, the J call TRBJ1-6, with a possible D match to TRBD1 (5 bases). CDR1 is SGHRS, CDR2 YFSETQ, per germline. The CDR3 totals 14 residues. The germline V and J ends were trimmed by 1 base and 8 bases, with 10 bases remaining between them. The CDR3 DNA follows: TGCGCCAGCAGCTTGACAGGTCTTGATTCACCCCTCCACTTT. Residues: CASSLTGLDSPLHF. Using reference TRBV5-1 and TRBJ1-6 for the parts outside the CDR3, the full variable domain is KAGVTQTPRYLIKTRGQQVTLSCSPISGHRSVSWYQQTPGQGLQFLFEYFSETQRNKGNFPGRFSGRQFSNSRSEMNVSTLELGDSALYLCASSLTGLDSPLHFGNGTRLTVT.

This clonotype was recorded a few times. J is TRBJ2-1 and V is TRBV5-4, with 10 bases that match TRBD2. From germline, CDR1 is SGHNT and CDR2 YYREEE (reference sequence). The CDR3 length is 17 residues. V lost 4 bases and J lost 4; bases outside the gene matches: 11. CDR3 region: CASSRGTSGEYYNEQFF. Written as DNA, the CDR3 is TGTGCCAGCAGCCGGGGCACTAGCGGGGAATATTACAATGAGCAGTTCTTC.